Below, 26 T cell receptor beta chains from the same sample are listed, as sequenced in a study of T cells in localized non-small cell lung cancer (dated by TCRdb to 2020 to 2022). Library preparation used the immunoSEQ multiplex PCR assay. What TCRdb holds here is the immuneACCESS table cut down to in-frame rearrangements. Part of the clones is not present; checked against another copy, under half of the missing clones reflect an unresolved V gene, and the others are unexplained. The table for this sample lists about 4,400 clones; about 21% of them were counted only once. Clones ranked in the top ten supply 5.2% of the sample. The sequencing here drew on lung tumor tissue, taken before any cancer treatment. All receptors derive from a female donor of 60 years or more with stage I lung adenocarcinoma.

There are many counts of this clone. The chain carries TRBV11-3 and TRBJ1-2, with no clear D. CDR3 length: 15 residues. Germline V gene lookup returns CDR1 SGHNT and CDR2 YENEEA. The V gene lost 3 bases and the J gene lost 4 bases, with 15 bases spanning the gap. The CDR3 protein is CASSLGVVGGYGYTF. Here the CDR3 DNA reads TGTGCCAGCAGCTTGGGCGTTGTAGGCGGCTATGGCTACACCTTC.

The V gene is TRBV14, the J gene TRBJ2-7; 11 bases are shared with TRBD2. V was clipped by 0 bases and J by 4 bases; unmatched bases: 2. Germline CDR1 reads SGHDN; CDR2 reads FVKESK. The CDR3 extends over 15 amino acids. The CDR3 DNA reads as TGTGCCAGCAGCCAAGAAAGACTAGCGGGGTACGAGCAGTACTTC. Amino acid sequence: CASSQERLAGYEQYF.

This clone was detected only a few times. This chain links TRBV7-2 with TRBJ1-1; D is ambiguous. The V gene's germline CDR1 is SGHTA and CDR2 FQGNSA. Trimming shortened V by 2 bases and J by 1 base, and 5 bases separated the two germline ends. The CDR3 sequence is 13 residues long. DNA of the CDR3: TGTGCCAGCAGCTTATCGGCGAACACTGAAGCTTTCTTT. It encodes CASSLSANTEAFF.

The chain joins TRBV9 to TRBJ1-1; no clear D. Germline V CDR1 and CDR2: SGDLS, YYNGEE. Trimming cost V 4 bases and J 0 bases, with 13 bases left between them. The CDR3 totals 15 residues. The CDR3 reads CASSWEGDMNTEAFF. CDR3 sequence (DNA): TGTGCCAGCAGCTGGGAGGGTGATATGAACACTGAAGCTTTCTTT.

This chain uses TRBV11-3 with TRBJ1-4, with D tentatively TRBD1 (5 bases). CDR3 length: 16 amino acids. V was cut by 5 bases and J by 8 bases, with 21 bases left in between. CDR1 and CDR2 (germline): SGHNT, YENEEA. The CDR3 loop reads CASSDPSGRVEEKLFF. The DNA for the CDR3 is TGTGCCAGCAGCGACCCTTCGGGCAGGGTAGAGGAAAAACTGTTTTTT.

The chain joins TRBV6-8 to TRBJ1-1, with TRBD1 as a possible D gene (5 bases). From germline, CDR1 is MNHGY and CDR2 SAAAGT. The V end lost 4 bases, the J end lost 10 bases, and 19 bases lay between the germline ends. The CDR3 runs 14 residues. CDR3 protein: CASSFQDGASGAFF. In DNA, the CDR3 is TGTGCCAGCAGTTTCCAGGACGGGGCCAGCGGAGCTTTCTTT.

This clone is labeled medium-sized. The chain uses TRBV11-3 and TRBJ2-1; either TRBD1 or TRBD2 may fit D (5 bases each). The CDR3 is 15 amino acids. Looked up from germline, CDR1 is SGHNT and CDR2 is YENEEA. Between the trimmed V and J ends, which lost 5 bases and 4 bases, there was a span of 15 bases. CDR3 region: CASSPGTGSYNEQFF. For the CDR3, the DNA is TGTGCCAGCAGCCCAGGGACGGGGAGTTACAATGAGCAGTTCTTC.

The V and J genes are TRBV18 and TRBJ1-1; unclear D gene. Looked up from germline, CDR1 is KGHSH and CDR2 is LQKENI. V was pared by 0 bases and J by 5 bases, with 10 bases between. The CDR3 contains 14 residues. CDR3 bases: TGTGCCAGCTCACCACCGCTCGAGAGTACTGAAGCTTTCTTT. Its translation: CASSPPLESTEAFF.

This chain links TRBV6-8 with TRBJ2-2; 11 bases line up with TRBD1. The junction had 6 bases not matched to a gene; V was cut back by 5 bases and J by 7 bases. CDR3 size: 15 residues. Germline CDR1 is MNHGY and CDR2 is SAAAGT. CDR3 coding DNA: TGTGCCAGCAGTCCCGGGACAGGGGGAAGCGGGGAGCTGTTTTTT. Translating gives CASSPGTGGSGELFF.

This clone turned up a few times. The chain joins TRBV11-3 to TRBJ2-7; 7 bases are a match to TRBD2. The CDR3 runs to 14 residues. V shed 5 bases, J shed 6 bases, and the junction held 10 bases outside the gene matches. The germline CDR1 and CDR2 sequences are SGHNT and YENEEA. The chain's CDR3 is CASSRYGEGLEQYF. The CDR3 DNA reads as TGTGCCAGCAGCCGCTATGGGGAGGGCCTCGAGCAGTACTTC.

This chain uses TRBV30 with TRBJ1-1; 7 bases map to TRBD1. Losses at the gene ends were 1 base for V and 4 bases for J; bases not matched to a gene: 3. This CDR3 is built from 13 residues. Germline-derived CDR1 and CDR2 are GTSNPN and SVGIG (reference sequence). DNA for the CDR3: TGTGCCTGGAGTGGGGCAGGGGGCACTGAAGCTTTCTTT. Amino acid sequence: CAWSGAGGTEAFF.

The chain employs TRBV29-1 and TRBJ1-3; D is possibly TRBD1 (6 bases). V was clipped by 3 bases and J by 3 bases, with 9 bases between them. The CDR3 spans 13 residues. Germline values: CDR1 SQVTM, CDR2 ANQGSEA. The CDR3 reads CSVDTGNGNTIYF. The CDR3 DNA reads TGCAGCGTTGATACAGGGAATGGAAACACCATATATTTT.

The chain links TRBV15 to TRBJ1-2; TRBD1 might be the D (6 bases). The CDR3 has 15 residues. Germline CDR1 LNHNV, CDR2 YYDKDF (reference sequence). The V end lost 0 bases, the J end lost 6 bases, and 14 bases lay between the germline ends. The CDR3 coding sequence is TGTGCCACCAGCAGAGACTCAACAGGGACCCATGGCTACACCTTC. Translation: CATSRDSTGTHGYTF.

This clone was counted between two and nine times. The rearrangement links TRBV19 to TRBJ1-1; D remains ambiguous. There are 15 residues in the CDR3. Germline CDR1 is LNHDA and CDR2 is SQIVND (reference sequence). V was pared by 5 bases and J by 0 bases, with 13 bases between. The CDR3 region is CASSDDTTLNTEAFF. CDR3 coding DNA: TGTGCCAGTAGTGACGACACTACCTTGAACACTGAAGCTTTCTTT.

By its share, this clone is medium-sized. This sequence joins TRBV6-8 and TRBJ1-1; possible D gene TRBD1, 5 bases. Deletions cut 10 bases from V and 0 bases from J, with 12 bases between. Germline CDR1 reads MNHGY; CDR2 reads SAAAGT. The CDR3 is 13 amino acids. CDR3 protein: CAIRETVNTEAFF. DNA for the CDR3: TGTGCCATCAGGGAGACAGTGAACACTGAAGCTTTCTTT.

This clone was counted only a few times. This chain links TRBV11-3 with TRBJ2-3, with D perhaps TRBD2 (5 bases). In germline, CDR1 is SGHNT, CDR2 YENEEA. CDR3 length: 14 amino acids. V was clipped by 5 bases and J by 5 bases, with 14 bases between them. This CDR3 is CASSGLRAGDTQYF. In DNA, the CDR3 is TGTGCCAGCAGCGGGCTTCGGGCGGGAGATACGCAGTATTTT.

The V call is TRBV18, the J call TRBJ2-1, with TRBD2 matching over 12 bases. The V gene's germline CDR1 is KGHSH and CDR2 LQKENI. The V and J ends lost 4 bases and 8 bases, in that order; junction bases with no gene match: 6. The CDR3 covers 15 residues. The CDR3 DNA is TGTGCCAGCTCACTGCTAGCGGGAGGGCCTGATGAGCAGTTCTTC. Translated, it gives CASSLLAGGPDEQFF.

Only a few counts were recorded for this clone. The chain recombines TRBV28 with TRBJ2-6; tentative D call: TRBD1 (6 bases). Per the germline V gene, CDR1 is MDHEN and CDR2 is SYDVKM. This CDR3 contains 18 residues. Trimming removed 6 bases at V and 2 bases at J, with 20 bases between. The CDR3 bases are TGTGCCAGCAGACCCCAGGGGTTAGGGGTAGCTGGGGCCAACGTCCTGACTTTC. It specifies CASRPQGLGVAGANVLTF.

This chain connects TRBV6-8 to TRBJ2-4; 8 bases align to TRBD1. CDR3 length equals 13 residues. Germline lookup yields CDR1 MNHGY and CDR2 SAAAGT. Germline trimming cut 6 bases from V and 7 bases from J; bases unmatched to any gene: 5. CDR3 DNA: TGTGCCAGCAGCTCCAGGACAGGGAACATTCAGTACTTC. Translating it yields CASSSRTGNIQYF.

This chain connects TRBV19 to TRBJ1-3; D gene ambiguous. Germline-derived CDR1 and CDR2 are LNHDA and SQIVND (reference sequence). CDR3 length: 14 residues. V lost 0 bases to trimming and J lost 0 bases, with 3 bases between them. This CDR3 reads CASSIDGSGNTIYF. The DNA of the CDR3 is TGTGCCAGTAGTATAGATGGCTCTGGAAACACCATATATTTT.

The CDR3 spells CASSPHDIGVTEAFF. The CDR3 DNA reads as TGTGCCAGCTCACCTCACGATATCGGGGTAACTGAAGCTTTCTTT. This rearrangement joins TRBV18 to TRBJ1-1; D is ambiguous. This CDR3 has 15 amino acids. Germline V lookup: CDR1 KGHSH, CDR2 LQKENI. V was cut by 3 bases and J by 5 bases, with 16 bases left in between.

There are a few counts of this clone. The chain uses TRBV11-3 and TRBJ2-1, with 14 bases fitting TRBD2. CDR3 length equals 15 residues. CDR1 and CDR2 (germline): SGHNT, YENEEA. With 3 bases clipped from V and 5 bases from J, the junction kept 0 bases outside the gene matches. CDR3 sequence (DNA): TGTGCCAGCAGCTTGGGACTAGCGGGAGACAATGAGCAGTTCTTC. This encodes CASSLGLAGDNEQFF. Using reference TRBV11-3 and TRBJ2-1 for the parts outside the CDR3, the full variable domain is EAGVVQSPRYKIIEKKQPVAFWCNPISGHNTLYWYLQNLGQGPELLIRYENEEAVDDSQLPKDRFSAERLKGVDSTLKIQPAELGDSAVYLCASSLGLAGDNEQFFGPGTRLTVL.

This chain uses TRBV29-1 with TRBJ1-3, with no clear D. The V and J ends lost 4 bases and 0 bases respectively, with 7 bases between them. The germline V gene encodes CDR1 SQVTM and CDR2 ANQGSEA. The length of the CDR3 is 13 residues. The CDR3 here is CSVVKSSGNTIYF. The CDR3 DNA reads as TGCAGCGTTGTTAAGAGCTCTGGAAACACCATATATTTT.

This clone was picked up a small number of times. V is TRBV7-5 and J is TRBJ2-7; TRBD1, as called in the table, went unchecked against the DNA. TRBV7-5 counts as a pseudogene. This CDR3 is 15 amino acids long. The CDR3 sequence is CASSSRQGGNREQYF. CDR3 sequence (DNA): TGTGCCAGCAGCTCCCGACAGGGGGGTAATCGCGAGCAGTACTTC.

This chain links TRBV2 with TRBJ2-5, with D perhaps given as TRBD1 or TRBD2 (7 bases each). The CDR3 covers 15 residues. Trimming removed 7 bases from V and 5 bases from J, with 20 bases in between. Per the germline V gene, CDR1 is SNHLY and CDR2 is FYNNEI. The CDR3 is CASTLREGAGETQYF. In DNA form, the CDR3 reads TGTGCCAGCACCCTTAGGGAGGGGGCAGGGGAGACCCAGTACTTC.

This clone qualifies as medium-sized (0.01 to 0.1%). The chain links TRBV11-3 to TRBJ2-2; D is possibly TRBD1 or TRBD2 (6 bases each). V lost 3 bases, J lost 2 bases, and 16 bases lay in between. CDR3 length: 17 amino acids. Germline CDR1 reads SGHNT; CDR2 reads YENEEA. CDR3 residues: CASSLEGYRDNTGELFF. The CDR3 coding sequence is TGTGCCAGCAGCTTGGAGGGGTACAGGGATAACACCGGGGAGCTGTTTTTT.